This TCR beta chain was observed in a study of T cells in Graves' hyperthyroidism and ophthalmopathy. The wider study: Specimen type is peripheral blood, collected at initial diagnosis prior to any treatment.

Unmatched junction bases numbered 7, after V lost 5 bases and J lost 1 base. The germline gives CDR1 SGHRS, CDR2 YFSETQ. This CDR3 is 15 amino acids long. Based on clinical symptoms, serum thyroxine and TRAb, thyroid ultrasound and orbital computed tomography, diagnoses were reached. This sample holds PBMCs from 8 to 10 ml fresh peripheral blood. What was amplified from RNA transcripts were TCR beta CDR3 regions. The HTBI primer set drove a first-round RT-PCR of the TCR CDR3. TCRdb re-called the multiplex PCR reads through MiXCR, storing one row per CDR3 protein. In the table there are about 380,000 distinct CDR3 sequences, about 15% of which are singletons.

The V and J genes are TRBV5-1 and TRBJ2-3; the match to TRBD1 covers 7 bases. This clonotype was sampled from a woman aged 60-75 years with Graves' hyperthyroidism. The specimen was blood. CDR3 nucleotides: TGCGCCAGCAGGATACAGGGGTCTGGCACAGATACGCAGTATTTT. Its translation is CASRIQGSGTDTQYF. Full variable domain (rest looked up from reference TRBV5-1 and TRBJ2-3): KAGVTQTPRYLIKTRGQQVTLSCSPISGHRSVSWYQQTPGQGLQFLFEYFSETQRNKGNFPGRFSGRQFSNSRSEMNVSTLELGDSALYLCASRIQGSGTDTQYFGPGTRLTVL.